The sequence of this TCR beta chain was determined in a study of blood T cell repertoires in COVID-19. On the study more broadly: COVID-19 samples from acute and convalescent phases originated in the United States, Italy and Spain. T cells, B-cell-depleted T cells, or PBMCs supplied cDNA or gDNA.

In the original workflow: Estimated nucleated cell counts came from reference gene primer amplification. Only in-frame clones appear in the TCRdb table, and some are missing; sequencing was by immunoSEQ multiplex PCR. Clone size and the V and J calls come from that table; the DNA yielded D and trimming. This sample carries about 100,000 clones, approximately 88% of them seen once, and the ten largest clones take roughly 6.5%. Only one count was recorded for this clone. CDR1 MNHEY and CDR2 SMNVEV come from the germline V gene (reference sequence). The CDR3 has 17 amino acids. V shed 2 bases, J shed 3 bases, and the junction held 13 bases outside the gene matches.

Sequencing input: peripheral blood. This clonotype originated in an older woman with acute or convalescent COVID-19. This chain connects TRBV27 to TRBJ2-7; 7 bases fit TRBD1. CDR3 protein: CASSLAAAGGFHYEQYF. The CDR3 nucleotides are TGTGCCAGCAGTTTAGCCGCGGCAGGGGGTTTCCACTACGAGCAGTACTTC.